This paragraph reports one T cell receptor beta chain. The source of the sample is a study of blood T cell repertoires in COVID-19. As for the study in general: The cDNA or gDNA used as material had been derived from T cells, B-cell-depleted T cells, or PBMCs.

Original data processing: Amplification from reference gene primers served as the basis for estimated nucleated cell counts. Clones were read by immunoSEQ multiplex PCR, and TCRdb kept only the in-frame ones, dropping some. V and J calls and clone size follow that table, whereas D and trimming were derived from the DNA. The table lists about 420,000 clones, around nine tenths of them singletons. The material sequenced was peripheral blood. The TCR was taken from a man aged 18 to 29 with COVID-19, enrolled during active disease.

The CDR3 region has the DNA TGTGCCAGCATCCAGCGGGAGACCCTTTTGGCAGAGACCCAGTACTTC. Its translation is CASIQRETLLAETQYF. The chain uses TRBV7-8 and TRBJ2-5, with 8 bases matching TRBD2. This CDR3 comprises 16 residues. In germline, CDR1 is SGHVS, CDR2 FQNEAQ. The trim removed 7 bases at V and 4 bases at J, leaving 14 bases unmatched.